This T cell receptor (beta chain) was retrieved from a study of control samples from healthy donors and cancer patients. Trimming stripped 12 bases from V and 1 base from J, with 26 bases between. CDR3 size: 17 residues. Looked up from germline, CDR1 is KGHDR and CDR2 is SFDVKD. TCRdb's copy holds only in-frame clones and misses some; the assay was immunoSEQ multiplex PCR. The sample lists roughly 80,000 clones; nearly 90% were seen once. This sequence originates from a woman between 50 and 59 years old in good health. The chain is built from TRBV24-1 and TRBJ1-1; D unclear. The sample consisted of blood. CDR3 sequence: CAPGNPSGVGENTEAFF. The DNA of the CDR3 is TGTGCCCCCGGTAATCCCTCCGGGGTGGGTGAGAACACTGAAGCTTTCTTT.